The T cell receptor (beta chain) under discussion was sequenced for a study of T cell repertoires in cytomegalovirus infection. Study summary: It can be stated that public TCR beta signatures indicated CMV infection as well as a matching HLA type.

The study, taken as a whole, reports: Summed public TCR beta family frequency identified CMV carriers bearing the relevant HLA. The ex vivo response showed dominance by HLA-C-restricted CMV-specific TCR beta clonotypes.

About this clonotype itself: The antigen remains unidentified. An end of the junction does not agree with germline; a read error may underlie this.

The CDR3 sequence is 16 residues long. One entry per CDR3 protein, called by TCRdb with MiXCR from the reads. The repertoire consists of 7,600 or so distinct CDR3 sequences, with roughly 49% occurring once and the leading ten covering 70% to 75%. The chain employs TRBV12-3 or TRBV12-4 and TRBJ1-1; D is possibly TRBD1 (5 bases). The origin of this receptor is a human donor in good health (CMV status not recorded). Some clones in this sample may be carry-over from other donors' samples. The sequencing input was PBMCs, sequenced either directly or after in vitro stimulation (not recorded which). The CDR3 coding sequence is TGTGCAAGCAGCCCCAGGGTTTCCAAACATGACACTGAAGCTTTCTTT. Its translation: CASSPRVSKHDTEAFF.